The clone carrying this TCR beta chain appeared a single time. The data originate from a study of blood T cell repertoires in COVID-19. About the study: Collection of acute and convalescent COVID-19 samples took place in the United States, Italy and Spain. The cDNA or gDNA used as material had been derived from T cells, B-cell-depleted T cells, or PBMCs.

Original handling: How many nucleated cells were present was estimated from reference gene primer amplification. Profiled with immunoSEQ multiplex PCR; TCRdb holds only in-frame clones, not every one. The V and J calls and clone size come from that table; D and trimming were worked out from the DNA. The table lists 100,000 to 150,000 clones, 60% to 80% of them singletons. This CDR3 is built from 15 residues. The germline V gene has CDR1 LNHDA and CDR2 SQIVND (reference sequence). J lost 9 bases, V lost 3 bases, and 12 bases had no gene match. Sequenced sample: peripheral blood. This receptor was identified in a man older than 75 with COVID-19, enrolled during active disease. The rearrangement joins TRBV19 to TRBJ1-2, with 8 positions matching TRBD1. For the CDR3, the DNA is TGTGCCAGTAGTATCGGGGACAGGCCTCTTAGGAGCTACACCTTC. Protein sequence: CASSIGDRPLRSYTF.